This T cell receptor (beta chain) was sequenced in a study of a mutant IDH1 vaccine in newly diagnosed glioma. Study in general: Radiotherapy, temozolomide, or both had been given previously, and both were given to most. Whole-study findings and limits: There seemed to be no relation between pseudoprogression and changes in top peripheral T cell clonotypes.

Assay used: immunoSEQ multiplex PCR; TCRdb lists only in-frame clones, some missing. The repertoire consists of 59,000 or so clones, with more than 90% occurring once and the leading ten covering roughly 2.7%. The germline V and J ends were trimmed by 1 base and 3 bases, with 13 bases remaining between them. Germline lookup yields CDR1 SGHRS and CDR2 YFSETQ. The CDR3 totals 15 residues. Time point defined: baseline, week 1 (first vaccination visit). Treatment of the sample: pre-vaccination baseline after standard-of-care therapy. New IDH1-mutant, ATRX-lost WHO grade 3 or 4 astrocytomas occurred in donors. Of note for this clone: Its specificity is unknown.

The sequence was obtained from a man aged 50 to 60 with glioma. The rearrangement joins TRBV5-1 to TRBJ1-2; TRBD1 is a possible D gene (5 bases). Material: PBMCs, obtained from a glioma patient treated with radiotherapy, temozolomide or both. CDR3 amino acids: CASSLIAGWDYGYTF. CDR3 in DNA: TGCGCCAGCAGCTTGATAGCAGGGTGGGACTATGGCTACACCTTC.